The clone carrying this T cell receptor (beta chain) was seen only once. Profiling relied on immunoSEQ multiplex PCR, and the TCRdb table lists in-frame clones only, not all of them. The repertoire holds about 400,000 clones, with roughly 86% as singletons. Germline V gene lookup returns CDR1 LGHDT and CDR2 YNNKEL (reference sequence). V shed 3 bases and J shed 7 bases, with 9 bases lying between them. This CDR3 comprises 13 residues. The data were obtained in a study of blood T cell repertoires in COVID-19. Study-wide background: Acute and convalescent COVID-19 specimens originated in the United States, Italy and Spain. The analysed material was cDNA or gDNA that came from T cells, B-cell-depleted T cells, or PBMCs.

Participants came from 24 US areas, aged about 18 to 95 years. J is TRBJ2-2 and V is TRBV3-1 (or the pseudogene TRBV3-2), with D perhaps TRBD1 (7 bases). Material for sequencing was PBMCs or T cells enriched from blood (not recorded which). This sequence was found in a woman between 40 and 55 years old with acute COVID-19. This chain's CDR3 is CASSHRGVGELFF. CDR3 DNA sequence: TGTGCCAGCAGCCACAGGGGGGTCGGGGAGCTGTTTTTT.